A single sample is the source of the 5 T cell receptor beta chains below, sequenced in a study of blood T cell repertoires in COVID-19. The table came from immunoSEQ multiplex PCR; TCRdb's copy has only in-frame clones and leaves some out. The data show under 250,000 clones, about nine tenths seen once. Specimen: PBMCs or T cells enriched from blood (not recorded which). The receptor set was obtained from a woman aged 25 to 39 with acute COVID-19.

J is TRBJ2-1 and V is TRBV5-1, with D maybe TRBD1 (5 bases). Germline CDR1 is SGHRS and CDR2 is YFSETQ. The CDR3 has 14 residues. With 1 base removed from V and 5 bases from J, the gap between germline ends came to 10 bases. The CDR3 region has the DNA TGCGCCAGCAGCTTGCAAGGGGAAGACAATGAGCAGTTCTTC. This codes for CASSLQGEDNEQFF. Full variable domain (outside the CDR3, taken from reference TRBV5-1 and TRBJ2-1): KAGVTQTPRYLIKTRGQQVTLSCSPISGHRSVSWYQQTPGQGLQFLFEYFSETQRNKGNFPGRFSGRQFSNSRSEMNVSTLELGDSALYLCASSLQGEDNEQFFGPGTRLTVL.

The rearrangement links TRBV19 to TRBJ1-4; D is possibly TRBD1 (5 bases). Germline V gives CDR1 LNHDA, CDR2 SQIVND (reference sequence). This CDR3 is 15 amino acids long. V was clipped by 5 bases and J by 8 bases, with 18 bases between them. Here the CDR3 DNA reads TGTGCCAGTAGTTTCTCCGAAGGGGCTGGGGAAAAACTGTTTTTT. This translates into CASSFSEGAGEKLFF.

Here the CDR3 DNA reads TGTGCCAGCAGCCCACCGCGGCGCGAGCAGTACTTC. It codes for CASSPPRREQYF. This sequence joins TRBV5-8 and TRBJ2-7; no clear D gene. The ends were cut back, 4 bases at V and 6 bases at J, with 11 bases in the middle. The CDR3 spans 12 residues. CDR1 and CDR2 (germline): SGHTS, YDEGEE.

The chain carries TRBV30 and TRBJ1-4; perhaps TRBD1 as D (5 bases). The CDR3 spans 14 residues. The V gene lost 0 bases and the J gene lost 8 bases, with 13 bases spanning the gap. The V gene's germline CDR1 is GTSNPN and CDR2 SVGIG (reference sequence). Written as DNA, the CDR3 is TGTGCCTGGAGTGTCGGTCAGGGTGGGGAAAAACTGTTTTTT. Translation gives CAWSVGQGGEKLFF.

The CDR3 loop reads CAWTVWSGELFF. DNA of the CDR3: TGTGCCTGGACGGTCTGGTCCGGGGAGCTGTTTTTT. V and J are TRBV30 and TRBJ2-2; no clear D gene. Germline CDR1 and CDR2: GTSNPN and SVGIG (reference sequence). V was cut by 4 bases and J by 6 bases, with 9 bases left in between. There are 12 residues in the CDR3.